This T cell receptor beta chain stems from a study of identical twins. Study results and caveats: Twin pairs' shared out-of-frame alpha sequences were enriched in low generation probability. Surplus twin overlap in beta out-of-frame sequences was less pronounced.

V lost 0 bases, J lost 15 bases, and 6 bases stayed unmatched. CDR1 is ENHRY and CDR2 is SYGVKD in the germline V gene. The CDR3 extends over 13 amino acids. Only healthy Caucasians were enrolled as donors. Comments on this clonotype: Its cognate antigen is unknown.

In TCRdb, the 5' RACE reads were re-called with MiXCR into one record per CDR3 protein. The table shows around 1.7 million distinct CDR3 sequences, with 25% to 35% occurring only once. The chain joins TRBV10-3 to TRBJ2-1; TRBD2 aligns across 9 bases. Sequenced: cord blood. This TCR was sampled from a newborn girl in good health. The CDR3 DNA reads as TGTGCCATCAGTGAGTCTTTGGATAGCGGGGGGTTCTTC. This codes for CAISESLDSGGFF.